This T cell receptor (beta chain) originates from a study of shared T cell receptors in the human thymus. After removal of 6 bases from V and 4 bases from J, the junction contained 15 bases not matched to a gene. The CDR3 covers 16 residues. Germline V gives CDR1 MDHEN, CDR2 SYDVKM. Generated by immunoSEQ multiplex PCR, the TCRdb table keeps only in-frame clones and is missing some. The table records hundreds of thousands of clones, roughly 86% of them present only once. These data were also filed under a second study, of human thymus T cells. According to that study: Infants, healthy and Finnish, who were having corrective surgery for congenital heart defects served as donors. Resections that were taken during corrective heart surgery supplied the thymus tissue. Highly overlapping thymic repertoires in unrelated individuals were reported by related research.

Specimen: thymocytes. The source is a boy in the first two years of life with a congenital heart defect. V gene TRBV28 combines with J gene TRBJ2-7, with TRBD1 matching 7 bases. The CDR3 DNA is TGTGCCAGCAGGCAGGAAGGGACAGTGAGAGTGTACGAGCAGTACTTC. It specifies CASRQEGTVRVYEQYF.